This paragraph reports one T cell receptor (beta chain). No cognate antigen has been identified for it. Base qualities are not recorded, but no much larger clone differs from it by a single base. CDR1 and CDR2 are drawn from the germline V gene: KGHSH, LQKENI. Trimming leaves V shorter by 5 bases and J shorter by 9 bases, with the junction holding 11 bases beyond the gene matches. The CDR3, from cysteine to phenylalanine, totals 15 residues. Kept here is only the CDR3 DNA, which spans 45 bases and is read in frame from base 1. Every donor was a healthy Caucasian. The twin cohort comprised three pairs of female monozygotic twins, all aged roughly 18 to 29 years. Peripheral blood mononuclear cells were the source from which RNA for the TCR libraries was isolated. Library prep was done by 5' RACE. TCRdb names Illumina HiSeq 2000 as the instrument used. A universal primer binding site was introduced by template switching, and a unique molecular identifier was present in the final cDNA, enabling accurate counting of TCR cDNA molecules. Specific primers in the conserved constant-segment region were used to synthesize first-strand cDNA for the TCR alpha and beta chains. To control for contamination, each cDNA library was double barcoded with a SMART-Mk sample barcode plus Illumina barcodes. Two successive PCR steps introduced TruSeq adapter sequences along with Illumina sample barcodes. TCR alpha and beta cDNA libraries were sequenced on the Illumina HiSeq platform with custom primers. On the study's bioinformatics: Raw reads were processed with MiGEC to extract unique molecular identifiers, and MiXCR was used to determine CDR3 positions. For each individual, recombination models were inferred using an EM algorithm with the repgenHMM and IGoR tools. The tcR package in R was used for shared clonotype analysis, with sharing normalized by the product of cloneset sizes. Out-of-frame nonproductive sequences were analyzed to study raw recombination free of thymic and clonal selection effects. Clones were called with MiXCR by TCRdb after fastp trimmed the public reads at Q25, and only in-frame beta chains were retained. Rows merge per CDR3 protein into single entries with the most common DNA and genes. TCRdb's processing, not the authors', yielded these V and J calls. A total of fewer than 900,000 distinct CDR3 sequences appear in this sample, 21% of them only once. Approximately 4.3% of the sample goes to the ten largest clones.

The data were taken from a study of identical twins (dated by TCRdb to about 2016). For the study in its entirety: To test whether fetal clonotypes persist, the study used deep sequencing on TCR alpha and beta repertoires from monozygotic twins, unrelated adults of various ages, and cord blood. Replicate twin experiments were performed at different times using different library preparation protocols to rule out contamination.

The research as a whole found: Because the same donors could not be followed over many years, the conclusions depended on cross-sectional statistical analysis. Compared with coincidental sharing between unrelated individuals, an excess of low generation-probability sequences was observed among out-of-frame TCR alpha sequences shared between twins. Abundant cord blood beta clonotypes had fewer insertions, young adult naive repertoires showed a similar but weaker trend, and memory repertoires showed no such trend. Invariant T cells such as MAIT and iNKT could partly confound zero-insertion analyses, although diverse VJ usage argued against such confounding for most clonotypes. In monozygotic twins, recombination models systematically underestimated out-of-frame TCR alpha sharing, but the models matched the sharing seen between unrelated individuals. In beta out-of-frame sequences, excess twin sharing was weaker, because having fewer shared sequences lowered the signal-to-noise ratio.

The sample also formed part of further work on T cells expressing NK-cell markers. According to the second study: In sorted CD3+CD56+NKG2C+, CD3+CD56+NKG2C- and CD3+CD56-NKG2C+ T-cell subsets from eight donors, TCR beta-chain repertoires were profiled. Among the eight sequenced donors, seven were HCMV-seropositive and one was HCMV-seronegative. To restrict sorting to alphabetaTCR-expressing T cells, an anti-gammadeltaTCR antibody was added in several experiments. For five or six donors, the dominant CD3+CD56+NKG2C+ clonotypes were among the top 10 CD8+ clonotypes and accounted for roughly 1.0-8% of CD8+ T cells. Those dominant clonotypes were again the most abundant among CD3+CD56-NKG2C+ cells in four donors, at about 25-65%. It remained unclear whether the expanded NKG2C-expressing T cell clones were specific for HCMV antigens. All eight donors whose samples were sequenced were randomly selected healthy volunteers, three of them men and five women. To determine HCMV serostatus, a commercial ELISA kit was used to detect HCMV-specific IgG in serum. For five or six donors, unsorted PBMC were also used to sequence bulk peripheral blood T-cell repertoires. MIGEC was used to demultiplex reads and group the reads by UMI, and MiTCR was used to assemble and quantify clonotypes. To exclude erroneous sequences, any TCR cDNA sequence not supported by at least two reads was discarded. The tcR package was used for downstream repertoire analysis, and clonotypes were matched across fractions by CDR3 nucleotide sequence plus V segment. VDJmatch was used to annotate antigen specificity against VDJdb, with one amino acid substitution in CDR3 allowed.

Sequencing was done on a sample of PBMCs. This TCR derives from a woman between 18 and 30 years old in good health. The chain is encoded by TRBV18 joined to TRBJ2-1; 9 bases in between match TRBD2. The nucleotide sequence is TGTGCCAGCTCAATGAATAGCGGGAGTAGTAGTGAGCAGTTCTTC. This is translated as CASSMNSGSSSEQFF.